Listed here are 10 T cell receptor beta chains from one sample, sequenced in a study of shared T cell receptors in the human thymus. The table came from immunoSEQ multiplex PCR; TCRdb's copy has only in-frame clones and leaves some out. The sample includes about 660,000 clones, roughly 90% of them seen just once. The same data also went into a second study, on human thymus T cells.

Sequences were obtained from thymocytes. Every receptor here comes from a boy younger than two with a congenital heart defect.

The chain links TRBV28 to TRBJ1-1; 10 nucleotides align to TRBD1. V was pared by 5 bases and J by 0 bases, with 9 bases of the junction left unmatched. The CDR3 sequence is 17 residues long. Germline CDR1 MDHEN, CDR2 SYDVKM. The CDR3 DNA follows: TGTGCCAGCAGTAGGGGGACAGGGGTTGGGGTGAACACTGAAGCTTTCTTT. Translation gives CASSRGTGVGVNTEAFF.

This clone was seen a single time. The chain employs TRBV7-9 and TRBJ2-7; D remains unclear. There are 14 residues in the CDR3. From germline, CDR1 is SEHNR and CDR2 FQNEAQ (reference sequence). V shed 4 bases and J shed 2 bases, with 12 bases lying between them. The CDR3 reads CASSSLEHPYEQYF. The DNA for the CDR3 is TGTGCCAGCAGCTCCCTCGAGCATCCCTACGAGCAGTACTTC. Full variable domain (missing parts from reference TRBV7-9 and TRBJ2-7): DTGVSQNPRHKITKRGQNVTFRCDPISEHNRLYWYRQTLGQGPEFLTYFQNEAQLEKSRLLSDRFSAERPKGSFSTLEIQRTEQGDSAMYLCASSSLEHPYEQYFGPGTRLTVT.

This clone was observed a handful of times. For the CDR3, the DNA is TGTGCCAGCAGCTCCCGTAGTGGCTCCTACGAGCAGTACTTC. As protein: CASSSRSGSYEQYF. The chain employs TRBV9 and TRBJ2-7, with D hard to call. Germline V gene sequence: CDR1 SGDLS, CDR2 YYNGEE. Trimming removed 4 bases from V and 0 bases from J, with 11 bases in between. The CDR3 has 14 residues. Filled out from reference TRBV9 and TRBJ2-7, the complete variable domain reads DSGVTQTPKHLITATGQRVTLRCSPRSGDLSVYWYQQSLDQGLQFLIQYYNGEERAKGNILERFSAQQFPDLHSELNLSSLELGDSALYFCASSSRSGSYEQYFGPGTRLTVT.

This clone was detected only once. The chain is built from TRBV9 and TRBJ2-2; TRBD2 agrees at 7 bases. In germline, CDR1 is SGDLS, CDR2 YYNGEE. This CDR3 contains 19 residues. V was pared by 0 bases and J by 6 bases, with 17 bases of the junction left unmatched. CDR3 in amino acids: CASSVGGSGGSRDAGELFF. CDR3 nucleotides: TGTGCCAGCAGCGTAGGTGGGTCTGGCGGGAGTCGTGATGCCGGGGAGCTGTTTTTT.

The rearrangement uses TRBV29-1 and TRBJ2-3; perhaps TRBD2 as D (6 bases). This CDR3 has 15 residues. Trimming removed 3 bases from V and 1 base from J, with 14 bases in between. Germline V gene data show CDR1 as SQVTM and CDR2 as ANQGSEA. The CDR3, as DNA: TGCAGCGTTGAGCCCGGGGGAGATCGCACAGATACGCAGTATTTT. Its translation: CSVEPGGDRTDTQYF.

The chain joins TRBV7-6 to TRBJ2-5; TRBD1 agrees at 12 bases. This CDR3 region has 15 residues. Losses at the gene ends were 5 bases for V and 5 bases for J; bases not matched to a gene: 6. CDR1 and CDR2 (germline): SGHVS, FNYEAQ. The CDR3 region has the DNA TGTGCCAGCAGCCCCGGGACAGGGGGCGGGGAGACCCAGTACTTC. Translating it yields CASSPGTGGGETQYF.

The V call is TRBV5-1, the J call TRBJ1-1; D gene unclear. V shed 4 bases and J shed 6 bases, with 16 bases lying between them. Germline CDR1 is SGHRS and CDR2 is YFSETQ. The CDR3 runs to 14 residues. This chain's CDR3 is CASSGSPVGAEAFF. In DNA, the CDR3 is TGCGCCAGCAGCGGGAGCCCGGTCGGGGCTGAAGCTTTCTTT.

The chain uses TRBV6-5 and TRBJ2-7; TRBD2 aligns across 8 bases. In germline, CDR1 is MNHEY, CDR2 SVGAGI. V was clipped by 6 bases and J by 2 bases; unmatched bases: 6. There are 14 residues in the CDR3. The DNA for the CDR3 is TGTGCCAGCAGGCGCGGGAGGTCCGCCTACGAGCAGTACTTC. Translated, it gives CASRRGRSAYEQYF.

V and J are TRBV7-2 and TRBJ1-3, with 7 bases lining up with TRBD1. Germline trimming cut 5 bases from V and 2 bases from J; bases unmatched to any gene: 0. CDR1 is SGHTA and CDR2 is FQGNSA in the germline V gene. This CDR3 is built from 13 residues. The CDR3 reads CASSQGAGNTIYF. CDR3 bases: TGTGCCAGCAGCCAGGGGGCTGGAAACACCATATATTTT.

Only a few counts were recorded for this clone. This sequence joins TRBV27 and TRBJ2-7; possible D gene TRBD2, 5 bases. Germline V gene lookup returns CDR1 MNHEY and CDR2 SMNVEV (reference sequence). The CDR3 has 16 residues. Trimming stripped 5 bases from V and 1 base from J, with 18 bases between. For the CDR3, the DNA is TGTGCCAGCAGTCCCCAAGCGGAGGCCACTTCCTACGAGCAGTACTTC. Translation gives CASSPQAEATSYEQYF.